The 10 T cell receptor beta chains below were found in one sample sequenced in a study of post-analysis software for immune sequencing data. Findings of the study overall: Four or five TRBV segments were more frequent in patients than controls; TRBV5-6, TRBV5-1 and TRBV20-1 belonged to this group.

Their antigens are not known. Unique molecular identifiers featured in each of the TCR beta cDNA libraries. TCRdb processed the PCR reads anew with MiXCR; each CDR3 protein has one entry. The profile shows about 680,000 distinct CDR3 sequences, 55% to 60% of them singletons. Source material: blood. The receptors here all came from a girl aged 2 to 9 with multiple sclerosis.

In DNA, the CDR3 is TGTGCCAGCAGTTCCCTCTCGACCGGGACTGGCTATAGCAATCAGCCCCAGCATTTT. This gives the protein CASSSLSTGTGYSNQPQHF. V is TRBV27 and J is TRBJ1-5; maybe TRBD1 (5 bases). Germline assignment: CDR1 MNHEY and CDR2 SMNVEV (reference sequence). CDR3 length: 19 residues. Trimming pared 4 bases from V and 0 bases from J, leaving 22 bases between.

This clonotype was seen once. The rearrangement links TRBV7-2 to TRBJ2-7; D remains unclear. V was trimmed by 5 bases and J by 4 bases, leaving 12 bases between them. Per germline, CDR1 SGHTA and CDR2 FQGNSA. This CDR3 spans 13 amino acids. The CDR3 sequence: CASSPGRLYEQYF. CDR3 bases: TGTGCCAGCAGCCCCGGACGGCTGTACGAGCAGTACTTC.

The chain couples TRBV6-2 or TRBV6-3 to TRBJ2-7; 8 nucleotides line up with TRBD1. V trimming: 5 bases; J trimming: 6 bases; junction bases outside the gene matches: 9. The CDR3 is 14 amino acids. CDR1 and CDR2 from the germline V gene are MNHEY and SVGEGT. The chain's CDR3 is CASSNRGDGGEQYF. The CDR3 coding sequence is TGTGCCAGCAGTAACAGGGGGGACGGTGGCGAGCAGTACTTC.

The genes are TRBV10-3 and TRBJ2-4; D gene ambiguous. Germline values: CDR1 ENHRY, CDR2 SYGVKD. The CDR3 covers 13 residues. V was shortened by 4 bases and J by 9 bases, with 13 bases between the two germline ends. In nucleotides, the CDR3 is TGTGCCATCAGTGGAACGGGCCGTGGCATTCAGTACTTC. Translating gives CAISGTGRGIQYF.

This clonotype was counted ten times or more. This rearrangement joins TRBV5-1 to TRBJ2-1; 12 bases match TRBD2. V gave up 2 bases and J gave up 7 bases; unmatched junction bases: 10. CDR1 SGHRS and CDR2 YFSETQ come from the germline V gene. CDR3 size: 17 residues. The CDR3 sequence is CASSFTSGGSMGNEQFF. The CDR3 bases are TGCGCCAGCAGCTTCACTAGCGGGGGGTCGATGGGGAATGAGCAGTTCTTC. Together with reference TRBV5-1 and TRBJ2-1, the CDR3 gives the full variable domain: KAGVTQTPRYLIKTRGQQVTLSCSPISGHRSVSWYQQTPGQGLQFLFEYFSETQRNKGNFPGRFSGRQFSNSRSEMNVSTLELGDSALYLCASSFTSGGSMGNEQFFGPGTRLTVL.

V gene TRBV20-1 combines with J gene TRBJ2-5; 12 bases agree with TRBD2. This CDR3 is 15 amino acids long. The germline CDR1 and CDR2 sequences are DFQATT and SNEGSKA (reference sequence). J was trimmed by 0 bases and V by 6 bases; bases with no gene match: 5. CDR3 residues: CSATRLAGDQETQYF. The CDR3 region has the DNA TGCAGTGCAACGAGACTAGCGGGGGACCAAGAGACCCAGTACTTC.

This clonotype was observed a handful of times. The chain has TRBV6-1 and TRBJ1-2, with D unclear. The CDR3 has 18 residues. Germline values: CDR1 MNHNS, CDR2 SASEGT. V was trimmed by 8 bases and J by 0 bases, leaving 25 bases between them. The CDR3 DNA follows: TGTGCCAGCCGGGGTGGGCACGGAGATACTAAAACTAACTATGGCTACACCTTC. Translating gives CASRGGHGDTKTNYGYTF.

This clonotype has a handful of counts. J is TRBJ2-4 and V is TRBV6-5, with D perhaps matching TRBD1 (5 bases). The CDR3 totals 13 residues. Germline V gene sequence: CDR1 MNHEY, CDR2 SVGAGI. Between the trimmed V and J ends, which lost 6 bases and 8 bases, there was a span of 14 bases. CDR3: CASRRTVRDIQYF. In nucleotides, the CDR3 is TGTGCCAGCAGGCGAACCGTCAGGGACATTCAGTACTTC.

A few counts support this clonotype. The rearrangement joins TRBV5-1 to TRBJ1-1; maybe TRBD1 (5 bases). The V end was cut by 4 bases, the J end by 9 bases, with 10 bases between. The germline V gene has CDR1 SGHRS and CDR2 YFSETQ. The CDR3 covers 11 residues. The chain's CDR3 is CASSGDRKAFF. CDR3 in DNA: TGCGCCAGCAGCGGAGACAGAAAAGCTTTCTTT.

This clonotype was observed a few times. This chain uses TRBV12-3 or TRBV12-4 with TRBJ2-1, with D perhaps matching TRBD1 (7 bases). The CDR3 is 16 amino acids. The V gene lost 5 bases and the J gene lost 1 base, with 15 bases spanning the gap. CDR3 sequence reads: CASSPRTGLSYNEQFF. CDR3 nucleotide sequence: TGTGCCAGCAGTCCACGGACAGGACTATCCTACAATGAGCAGTTCTTC.